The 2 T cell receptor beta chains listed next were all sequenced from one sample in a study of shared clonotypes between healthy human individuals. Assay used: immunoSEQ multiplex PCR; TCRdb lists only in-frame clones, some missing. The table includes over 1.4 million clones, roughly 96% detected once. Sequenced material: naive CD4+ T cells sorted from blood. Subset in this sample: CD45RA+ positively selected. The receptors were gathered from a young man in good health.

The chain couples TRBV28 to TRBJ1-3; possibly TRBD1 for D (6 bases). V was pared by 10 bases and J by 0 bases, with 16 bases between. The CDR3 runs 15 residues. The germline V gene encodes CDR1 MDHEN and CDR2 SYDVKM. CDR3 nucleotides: TGTGCCACCGGAGGGACAACGAGCTCTGGAAACACCATATATTTT. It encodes CATGGTTSSGNTIYF.

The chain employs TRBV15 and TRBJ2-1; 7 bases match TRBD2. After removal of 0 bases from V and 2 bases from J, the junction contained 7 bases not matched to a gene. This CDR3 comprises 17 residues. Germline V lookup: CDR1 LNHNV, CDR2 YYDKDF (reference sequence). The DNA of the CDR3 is TGTGCCACCAGCAGAGATCAGCCGGGAGGCACCTACAATGAGCAGTTCTTC. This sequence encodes CATSRDQPGGTYNEQFF.